This paragraph covers one T cell receptor (beta chain) sequence. What it recognizes is unknown. This entry is derived from a study of cytomegalovirus exposure and HLA in healthy donors. Study results and caveats: About 87% or about 30% of the time was how often most TCR beta V segments were productive, according to an earlier analysis.

The CDR3 has 18 residues. Unmatched junction bases numbered 8, after V lost 0 bases and J lost 0 bases. CDR1 is SGDLS and CDR2 is YYNGEE in the germline V gene. The primer mix had 60 Vbeta and 13 Jbeta primers. TCRdb's copy holds only in-frame clones and misses some; the assay was immunoSEQ multiplex PCR. The sample lists about 180,000 clones, roughly 87% occurring once. The V and J genes are TRBV9 and TRBJ2-3; 9 bases agree with TRBD2. The source material was PBMCs. This receptor was taken from a man between 40 and 49 years old in good health and CMV-seronegative. CDR3 in DNA: TGTGCCAGCAGCGTAGGTGCGGGAGGGCCTGCTAGCACAGATACGCAGTATTTT. This gives the protein CASSVGAGGPASTDTQYF.